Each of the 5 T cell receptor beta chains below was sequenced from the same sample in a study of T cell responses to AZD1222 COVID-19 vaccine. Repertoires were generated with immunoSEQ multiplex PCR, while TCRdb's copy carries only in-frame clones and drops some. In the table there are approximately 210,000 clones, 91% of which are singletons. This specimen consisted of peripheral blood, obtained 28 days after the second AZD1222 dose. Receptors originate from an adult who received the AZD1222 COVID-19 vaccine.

The CDR3 DNA reads as TGCGCCAGCAGCTTGGAGCGGGTCGAGGGTAACTCCTACGAGCAGTACTTC. Residues: CASSLERVEGNSYEQYF. This sequence joins TRBV5-1 and TRBJ2-7; perhaps TRBD2 as D (6 bases). Germline CDR1 and CDR2: SGHRS and YFSETQ. The CDR3 has 17 amino acids. The germline V and J ends were trimmed by 0 bases and 0 bases, with 16 bases remaining between them.

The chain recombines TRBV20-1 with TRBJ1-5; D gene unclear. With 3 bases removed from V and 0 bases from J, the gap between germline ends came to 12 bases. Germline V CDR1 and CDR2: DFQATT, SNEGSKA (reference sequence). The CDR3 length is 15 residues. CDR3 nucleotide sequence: TGCAGTGCTAGTACCCGAGCCTATAGCAATCAGCCCCAGCATTTT. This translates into CSASTRAYSNQPQHF.

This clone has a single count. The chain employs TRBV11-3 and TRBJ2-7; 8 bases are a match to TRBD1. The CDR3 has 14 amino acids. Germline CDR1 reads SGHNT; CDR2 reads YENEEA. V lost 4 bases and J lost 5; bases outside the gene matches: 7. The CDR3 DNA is TGTGCCAGCAGCTCCGGACAGGGAAAAAACGAGCAGTACTTC. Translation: CASSSGQGKNEQYF.

Here the CDR3 DNA reads TGCAGCGGGAAGGGCGGGAGTAGCTACAATGAGCAGTTCTTC. Translating gives CSGKGGSSYNEQFF. This chain links TRBV29-1 with TRBJ2-1; 7 bases are shared with TRBD2. CDR3 length equals 14 residues. CDR1 SQVTM and CDR2 ANQGSEA come from the germline V gene. V dropped 7 bases and J dropped 3; count of bases not matched to a gene: 9.

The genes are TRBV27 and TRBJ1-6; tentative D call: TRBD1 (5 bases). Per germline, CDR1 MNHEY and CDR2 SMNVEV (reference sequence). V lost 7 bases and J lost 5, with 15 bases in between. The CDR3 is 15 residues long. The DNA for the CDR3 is TGTGCCAGCAAGATTCAGGGAGGCCATAATTCACCCCTCCACTTT. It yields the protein CASKIQGGHNSPLHF.